This T cell receptor (beta chain) was profiled in a study of T cells expressing NK-cell markers. Turning to the study itself: Sorted CD3+CD56+NKG2C+, CD3+CD56+NKG2C- and CD3+CD56-NKG2C+ T cells supplied TCR beta repertoires.

TCRdb reprocessed the 5' RACE reads and stores each CDR3 protein as one record, lacking DNA. Recorded for this sample: about 390,000 distinct CDR3 sequences. CDR1 MGHRA and CDR2 YSYEKL come from the germline V gene. The CDR3 has 11 amino acids. Broader study findings: Whether expanded NKG2C+ T cell clones recognized HCMV stayed uncertain. Among several donors, these clonotypes also ranked first in the CD3+CD56-NKG2C+ fraction.

Of note for this clonotype: Its target is unknown.

The chain recombines TRBV4-1 with TRBJ1-2; the D call from TCRdb, TRBD1, cannot be confirmed without DNA. The TCR sequence derives from a woman between 50 and 59 years old in good health. The sample taken for sequencing was blood T cells: a sorted CD56 or NKG2C T cell subset, CD4+ or CD8+ T cells, or bulk PBMC T cells (not recorded which). CDR3 loop: CASAGAGGYTF.